This record concerns one T cell receptor beta chain sequence. What it binds is not known. These data originate in a study of T cells in Graves' hyperthyroidism and ophthalmopathy. Regarding the study as a whole: Most expanded thyroid clonotypes above 0.001 recurred in blood.

Researchers took RNA transcripts and amplified the TCR beta CDR3 regions from them. The HTBI primer set served for first-round RT-PCR of the TCR CDR3. TCRdb re-derived calls from the multiplex PCR reads in MiXCR, one entry per CDR3 protein. The sample has 550,000 to 700,000 distinct CDR3 sequences; around 45% are singletons. Criteria for exclusion of patients were uncontrolled infection, other autoimmune disease, pregnancy or lactation. The study based diagnoses on clinical symptoms, serum thyroxine and TRAb, thyroid ultrasound and orbital computed tomography. There are 13 residues in the CDR3. Trimming took off 5 bases at V and 3 bases at J, with 11 bases between the two ends. Germline CDR1 SEHNR, CDR2 FQNEAQ (reference sequence).

V and J are TRBV7-9 and TRBJ2-7, with D tentatively TRBD1 (6 bases). The sample comprised peripheral blood or thyroid tissue (not recorded which). The receptor's source is an adult woman with Graves' disease, either hyperthyroidism or ophthalmopathy (not recorded which). The CDR3 here is CASSTRTDYEQYF. The DNA of the CDR3 is TGTGCCAGCAGCACGCGGACAGACTACGAGCAGTACTTC.